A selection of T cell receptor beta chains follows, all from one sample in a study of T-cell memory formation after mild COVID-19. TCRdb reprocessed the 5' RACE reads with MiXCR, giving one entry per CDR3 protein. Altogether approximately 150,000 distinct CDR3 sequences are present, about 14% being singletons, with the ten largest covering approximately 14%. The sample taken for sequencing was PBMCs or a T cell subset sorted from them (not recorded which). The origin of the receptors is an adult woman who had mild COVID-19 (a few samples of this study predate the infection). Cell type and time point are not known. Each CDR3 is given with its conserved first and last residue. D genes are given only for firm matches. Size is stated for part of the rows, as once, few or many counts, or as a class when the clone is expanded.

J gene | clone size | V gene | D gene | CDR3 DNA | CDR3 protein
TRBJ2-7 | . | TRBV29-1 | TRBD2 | TGCAGCGTTGATGGGTCCGGGGGGTCCTACGAGCAGTACTTC | CSVDGSGGSYEQYF
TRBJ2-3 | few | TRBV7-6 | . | TGTGCCAGCAGCCTGGGGGGACCCACAGATACGCAGTATTTT | CASSLGGPTDTQYF
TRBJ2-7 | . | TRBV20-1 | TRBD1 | TGCAGTGCTAGAGATCGGGACAGGGTTAGCTACGAGCAGTACTTC | CSARDRDRVSYEQYF
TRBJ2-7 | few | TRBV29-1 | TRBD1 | TGCAGCGTTGTGGGGACAGGGATCGAGCAGTACTTC | CSVVGTGIEQYF
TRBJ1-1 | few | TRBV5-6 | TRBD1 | TGTGCCAGCACCTCGACAGGGTTGGATACTGAAGCTTTCTTT | CASTSTGLDTEAFF
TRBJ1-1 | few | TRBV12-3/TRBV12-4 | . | TGTGCCAGCAGTTGGGGTCTGGAGAACACTGAAGCTTTCTTT | CASSWGLENTEAFF
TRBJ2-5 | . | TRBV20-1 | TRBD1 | TGCAGTGCTAGAGTACAGGGGGTTGAGACCCAGTACTTC | CSARVQGVETQYF
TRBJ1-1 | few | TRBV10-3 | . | TGTGCCATCAGTGAGGTGGAGTCAAGGAGCGCTGAAGCTTTCTTT | CAISEVESRSAEAFF
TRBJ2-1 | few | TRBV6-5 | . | TGTGCCAGCAGACCCCCAACAGGGTTGAATGAGCAGTTCTTC | CASRPPTGLNEQFF
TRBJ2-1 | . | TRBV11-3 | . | TGTGCCAGCAGCCCCGGAGATGAGCAGTTCTTC | CASSPGDEQFF
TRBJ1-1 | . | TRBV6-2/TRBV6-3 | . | TGTGCCAGCAGTTACTCACTCAGGATAGCGAACACTGAAGCTTTCTTT | CASSYSLRIANTEAFF
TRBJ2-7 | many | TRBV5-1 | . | TGCGCCAGCAGCTTGGTTCCAGGAGCCTACGAGCAGTACTTC | CASSLVPGAYEQYF
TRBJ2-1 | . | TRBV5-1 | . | TGCGCCAGCAGCTTAACCGGGAGTCACAATGAGCAGTTCTTC | CASSLTGSHNEQFF
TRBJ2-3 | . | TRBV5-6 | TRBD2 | TGTGCCAGCAGCTTGCAGGGACTAGGGAACACAGATACGCAGTATTTT | CASSLQGLGNTDTQYF
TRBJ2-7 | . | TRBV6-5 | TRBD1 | TGTGCCAGCAGTTACTCGGACAGGGGCTCCTACGAGCAGTACTTC | CASSYSDRGSYEQYF
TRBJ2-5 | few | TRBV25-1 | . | TGTGCCAGCAGTGAAAGGTTGAGGGAAGAGACCCAGTACTTC | CASSERLREETQYF
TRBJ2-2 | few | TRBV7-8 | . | TGTGCCAGCAGCCCTCTGAACGCGAACACCGGGGAGCTGTTTTTT | CASSPLNANTGELFF
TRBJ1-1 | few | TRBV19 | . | TGTGCCAGTAGTAGCCTCCTCCGGGTCCGGGGGGACACTGAAGCTTTCTTT | CASSSLLRVRGDTEAFF
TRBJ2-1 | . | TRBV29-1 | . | TGCAGCGTTGTGAGTAGCTCCTACAATGAGCAGTTCTTC | CSVVSSSYNEQFF
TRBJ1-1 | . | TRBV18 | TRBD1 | TGTGCCAGCTCACCCACAGGGGATGTCACTGAAGCTTTCTTT | CASSPTGDVTEAFF
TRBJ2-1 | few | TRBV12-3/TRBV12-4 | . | TGTGCCAGCAGTTTTAGCCCCTCTAGGGGGGAGCAGTTCTTC | CASSFSPSRGEQFF
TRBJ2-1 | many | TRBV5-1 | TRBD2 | TGCGCCAGCAAAGGAGGGGAGGGGATATACAATGAGCAGTTCTTC | CASKGGEGIYNEQFF
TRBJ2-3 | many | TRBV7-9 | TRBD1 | TGTGCCAGCAGCTTCGGACAGGTTCGAGATACGCAGTATTTT | CASSFGQVRDTQYF
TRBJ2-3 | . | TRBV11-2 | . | TGTGCCAGCAGTCCTATTTTATACACAGATACGCAGTATTTT | CASSPILYTDTQYF
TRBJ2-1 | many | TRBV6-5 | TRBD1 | TGTGCCAGCAGTTACGACAGGGGGAATGAGCAGTTCTTC | CASSYDRGNEQFF
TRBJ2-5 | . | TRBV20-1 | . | TGCAGTGCTAGAGTGTTGGGGGGAGAGACCCAGTACTTC | CSARVLGGETQYF